The clone carrying this T cell receptor beta chain was counted a single time. As originally analysed: Nucleated cell number was recorded as an estimate derived from reference gene primer amplification. Generated by immunoSEQ multiplex PCR, the TCRdb table keeps only in-frame clones and is missing some. That table supplies the V and J calls and clone size; D and trimming were determined from the DNA. The sample has nearly 350,000 clones, about 90% seen once. Followed longitudinally, the Seattle patients had been enrolled during active infection. The entry originates in a study of blood T cell repertoires in COVID-19. Study-wide context: Some COVID-19 samples were acute and others convalescent; all came from the United States, Italy and Spain. Sample material is recorded as cDNA or gDNA derived from T cells, B-cell-depleted T cells, or PBMCs.

The CDR3 runs to 15 residues. Germline values: CDR1 SGHAT, CDR2 FQNNGV. J was trimmed by 6 bases and V by 0 bases; bases with no gene match: 5. The chain joins TRBV11-2 to TRBJ2-3, with TRBD2 matching 8 bases. The receptor's source is a woman in her forties or fifties with COVID-19, enrolled during active disease. Sequences were obtained from peripheral blood. CDR3 nucleotides: TGTGCCAGCAGCTTAGATTCGCGGGAGGCTGATACGCAGTATTTT. As protein: CASSLDSREADTQYF.